This entry is about one T cell receptor (beta chain). What it recognizes is unknown. This table comes from immunoSEQ multiplex PCR, and its TCRdb copy is limited to in-frame clones, with some not included. The sample lists 120,000 or so clones, over 75% occurring once. The sample originates from a study of T cell responses to AZD1222 COVID-19 vaccine. Study observations and caveats: There were vaccine-associated CD4 TCRs across spike, dominant at 160-218 and 743-854. Baseline antibody screening turned up just a handful of seropositive AZD1222 recipients.

Trimming took 3 bases from V and 6 from J; bases not matched to a gene: 1. Germline lookup yields CDR1 SGDLS and CDR2 YYNGEE. The CDR3 is 14 residues long. The TCR sequence derives from an adult in good health. The rearrangement links TRBV9 to TRBJ2-7; the match to TRBD2 covers 15 bases. The sequencing used peripheral blood, collected on day 0 of AZD1222 vaccination. This chain's CDR3 is CASSEGLAGGEQYF. The CDR3 coding sequence is TGTGCCAGCAGCGAGGGACTAGCGGGAGGCGAGCAGTACTTC. Based on the CDR3 plus reference TRBV9 and TRBJ2-7, the full variable domain is DSGVTQTPKHLITATGQRVTLRCSPRSGDLSVYWYQQSLDQGLQFLIQYYNGEERAKGNILERFSAQQFPDLHSELNLSSLELGDSALYFCASSEGLAGGEQYFGPGTRLTVT.